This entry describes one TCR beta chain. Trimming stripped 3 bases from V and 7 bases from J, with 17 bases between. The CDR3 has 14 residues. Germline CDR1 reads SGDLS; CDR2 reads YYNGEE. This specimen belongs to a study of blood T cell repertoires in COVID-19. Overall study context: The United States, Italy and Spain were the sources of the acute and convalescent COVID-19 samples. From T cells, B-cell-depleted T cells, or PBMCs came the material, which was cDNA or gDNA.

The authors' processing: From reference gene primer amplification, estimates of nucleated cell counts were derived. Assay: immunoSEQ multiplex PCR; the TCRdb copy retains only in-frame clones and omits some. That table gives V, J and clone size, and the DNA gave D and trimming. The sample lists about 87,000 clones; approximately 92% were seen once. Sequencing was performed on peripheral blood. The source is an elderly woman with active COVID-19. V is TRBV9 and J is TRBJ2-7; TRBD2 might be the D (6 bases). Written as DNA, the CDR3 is TGTGCCAGCAGCGAGACTGGCCAGGGAGGTGAGCAGTACTTC. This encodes CASSETGQGGEQYF.